The 21 T cell receptor beta chains presented below share a single source sample, sequenced in a study of radiation and T cells in renal cell carcinoma. Time point in this sample: blood 2 weeks post-SBRT. Stated treatment: 15 Gy SBRT to primary tumor, nephrectomy 4 weeks later. Method: immunoSEQ multiplex PCR; TCRdb's copy keeps in-frame clones and lacks some. The data show 150,000 or so clones, roughly 89% seen once. Here the sequenced sample was blood, taken from a patient whose treatment included radiotherapy and nephrectomy. The receptors were gathered from a woman aged 45-59 years with renal cell carcinoma.

This clone was recorded only once. The J gene is TRBJ1-2, the V gene TRBV29-1; D may be TRBD1 (5 bases). CDR3 length: 14 amino acids. Germline CDR1 and CDR2: SQVTM and ANQGSEA. With 3 bases removed from V and 6 bases from J, the gap between germline ends came to 17 bases. DNA of the CDR3: TGCAGCGTTGAGTCGGGGACGGGGAACGATGGCTACACCTTC. Protein sequence: CSVESGTGNDGYTF.

This chain connects TRBV10-3 to TRBJ1-1; D unresolved. Germline CDR1 is ENHRY and CDR2 is SYGVKD. Trimming stripped 8 bases from V and 5 bases from J, with 9 bases between. There are 11 residues in the CDR3. The CDR3 is CAIREGTEAFF. Written as DNA, the CDR3 is TGTGCCATCCGGGAGGGAACTGAAGCTTTCTTT.

The rearrangement uses TRBV13 and TRBJ2-7; D is undetermined. This CDR3 spans 13 amino acids. Trimming took 5 bases from V and 3 from J, leaving 11 bases between them. The germline V gene has CDR1 PRHDT and CDR2 FYEKMQ (reference sequence). The CDR3 DNA sequence: TGTGCCAGCAGCCCGAGACGGAACTACGAGCAGTACTTC. Protein sequence: CASSPRRNYEQYF.

The V gene is TRBV5-1, the J gene TRBJ1-1; no reliable D call. Trimming removed 6 bases from V and 5 bases from J, with 14 bases in between. The germline V gene encodes CDR1 SGHRS and CDR2 YFSETQ. The CDR3 is 13 residues long. The CDR3 coding sequence is TGCGCCAGCAAGTTCCCGGGTGCAACTGAAGCTTTCTTT. It is translated as CASKFPGATEAFF.

This chain links TRBV10-3 with TRBJ2-7; possibly TRBD1 for D (5 bases). Trimming shortened V by 3 bases and J by 1 base, and 16 bases separated the two germline ends. Germline V gene sequence: CDR1 ENHRY, CDR2 SYGVKD. The CDR3 runs 16 residues. The CDR3 sequence: CAISDRGQKSSYEQYF. The CDR3 nucleotides are TGTGCCATCAGTGATAGGGGTCAGAAGAGTTCCTACGAGCAGTACTTC.

DNA of the CDR3: TGTGCCATCAGTGAGCTCCCGACTAGCGGGGGGAGCTCCTACAATGAGCAGTTCTTC. Its protein product is CAISELPTSGGSSYNEQFF. The chain recombines TRBV10-3 with TRBJ2-1; 13 nucleotides align to TRBD2. After removal of 2 bases from V and 0 bases from J, the junction contained 7 bases not matched to a gene. The CDR3 is 19 residues long. From germline, CDR1 is ENHRY and CDR2 SYGVKD.

This chain uses TRBV7-8 with TRBJ1-1, with a possible D match to TRBD1 (6 bases). CDR3 length: 15 residues. Per the germline V gene, CDR1 is SGHVS and CDR2 is FQNEAQ. Trimming left V 0 bases short and J 10 bases short, with 18 bases between. CDR3 in amino acids: CASSLASQGGVGAFF. CDR3 nucleotides: TGTGCCAGCAGCTTAGCTTCACAGGGTGGAGTTGGAGCTTTCTTT. Full variable domain (rest looked up from reference TRBV7-8 and TRBJ1-1): GAGVSQSPRYKVAKRGQDVALRCDPISGHVSLFWYQQALGQGPEFLTYFQNEAQLDKSGLPSDRFFAERPEGSVSTLKIQRTQQEDSAVYLCASSLASQGGVGAFFGQGTRLTVV.

The chain has TRBV30 and TRBJ1-1; possible D gene TRBD1, 5 bases. CDR3 size: 14 residues. From germline, CDR1 is GTSNPN and CDR2 SVGIG (reference sequence). V shed 0 bases and J shed 3 bases, with 11 bases lying between them. The CDR3 loop is CAWSVTGGDTEAFF. CDR3 in DNA: TGTGCCTGGAGTGTTACCGGGGGAGACACTGAAGCTTTCTTT. The whole variable domain, filled in from reference TRBV30 and TRBJ1-1, reads SQTIHQWPATLVQPVGSPLSLECTVEGTSNPNLYWYRQAAGRGLQLLFYSVGIGQISSEVPQNLSASRPQDRQFILSSKKLLLSDSGFYLCAWSVTGGDTEAFFGQGTRLTVV.

This chain uses TRBV4-2 with TRBJ1-2, with a possible D match to TRBD1 (5 bases). Germline values: CDR1 LGHNA, CDR2 YNFKEQ. Trimming removed 0 bases from V and 6 bases from J, with 11 bases in between. This CDR3 region has 14 residues. This CDR3 is CASSQELGGDGYTF. For the CDR3, the DNA is TGTGCCAGCAGCCAAGAGCTGGGGGGGGATGGCTACACCTTC.

The chain is built from TRBV7-9 and TRBJ2-2; possibly TRBD1 for D (6 bases). Germline loops: CDR1 SEHNR, CDR2 FQNEAQ (reference sequence). The CDR3 consists of 14 residues. V was clipped by 9 bases and J by 0 bases, with 11 bases between them. CDR3 sequence (DNA): TGTGCCAGTCGTGGACAGACGAACACCGGGGAGCTGTTTTTT. Protein sequence: CASRGQTNTGELFF.

V usage is TRBV9 and J usage is TRBJ1-6, with D uncertain. Germline V lookup: CDR1 SGDLS, CDR2 YYNGEE. The V and J ends lost 3 bases and 0 bases respectively, with 10 bases between them. The CDR3 covers 16 residues. Here the CDR3 DNA reads TGTGCCAGCAGCGGAGGGCAGAGCTCCTATAATTCACCCCTCCACTTT. It encodes CASSGGQSSYNSPLHF.

This chain joins TRBV6-6 and TRBJ2-5; D perhaps matches TRBD2 (6 bases). The CDR3 extends over 13 amino acids. Germline V gives CDR1 MNHNY, CDR2 SVGAGI (reference sequence). The V end was cut by 10 bases, the J end by 6 bases, with 18 bases between. The CDR3 protein is CATGLPPRKTQYF. DNA of the CDR3: TGTGCCACGGGACTCCCTCCAAGAAAGACCCAGTACTTC.

This clone was observed a few times. The chain combines TRBV30 with TRBJ1-5, with D hard to call. Germline CDR1 is GTSNPN and CDR2 is SVGIG (reference sequence). This CDR3 region has 14 residues. Trimming cost V 3 bases and J 0 bases, with 9 bases left between them. CDR3 in amino acids: CAWSPANSNQPQHF. CDR3 nucleotide sequence: TGTGCCTGGAGCCCGGCAAATAGCAATCAGCCCCAGCATTTT.

The genes are TRBV18 and TRBJ2-2; D might be TRBD2 (5 bases). The V end lost 3 bases, the J end lost 4 bases, and 15 bases lay between the germline ends. Germline CDR1 is KGHSH and CDR2 is LQKENI. The length of the CDR3 is 16 residues. The CDR3 loop reads CASSPGRRAATGELFF. The CDR3 nucleotides read TGTGCCAGCTCACCCGGCAGGCGGGCGGCCACCGGGGAGCTGTTTTTT.

This clone was seen just once. The rearrangement uses TRBV11-3 and TRBJ2-1; 8 nucleotides align to TRBD2. Germline CDR1 reads SGHNT; CDR2 reads YENEEA. The CDR3 runs 14 residues. V was clipped by 1 base and J by 7 bases; unmatched bases: 3. CDR3 loop: CASSLAGTRNEQFF. In DNA form, the CDR3 reads TGTGCCAGCAGCTTAGCGGGGACTAGGAATGAGCAGTTCTTC.

J is TRBJ1-2 and V is TRBV2; D unclear. The CDR3 runs 12 residues. Germline V gives CDR1 SNHLY, CDR2 FYNNEI. The V and J ends lost 3 bases and 5 bases respectively, with 7 bases between them. The CDR3 loop reads CASSEAGYGYTF. Here the CDR3 DNA reads TGTGCCAGCAGTGAGGCGGGGTATGGCTACACCTTC.

This chain uses TRBV11-2 with TRBJ1-5; D is possibly TRBD1 (5 bases). The V end lost 3 bases, the J end lost 6 bases, and 12 bases lay between the germline ends. The germline gives CDR1 SGHAT, CDR2 FQNNGV. The CDR3 contains 14 residues. As DNA, the CDR3 is TGTGCCAGCAGCTTGGCGGGGCGGGCTCAGCCCCAGCATTTT. It is translated as CASSLAGRAQPQHF.

The V and J genes are TRBV5-1 and TRBJ2-3; unclear D gene. Germline V CDR1 and CDR2: SGHRS, YFSETQ. The V end lost 0 bases, the J end lost 0 bases, and 14 bases lay between the germline ends. The CDR3 has 17 residues. DNA for the CDR3: TGCGCCAGCAGCTTGGCCGAGGTCAGGCTTAGCACAGATACGCAGTATTTT. It is translated as CASSLAEVRLSTDTQYF.

The chain links TRBV7-8 to TRBJ1-2, with a tentative D call TRBD1 (6 bases). The germline V gene encodes CDR1 SGHVS and CDR2 FQNEAQ. V was shortened by 5 bases and J by 3 bases, with 13 bases between the two germline ends. CDR3 size: 14 residues. The CDR3 DNA reads TGTGCCAGCAGCCTGCTTCGGACAGACTATGGCTACACCTTC. Its translation is CASSLLRTDYGYTF.

This CDR3 reads CASRTGTGGNQPQHF. Here the CDR3 DNA reads TGTGCCAGCAGGACCGGGACAGGAGGCAATCAGCCCCAGCATTTT. The rearrangement uses TRBV6-5 and TRBJ1-5; the match to TRBD1 covers 8 bases. CDR1 is MNHEY and CDR2 is SVGAGI in the germline V gene. This CDR3 is 15 amino acids long. Unmatched junction bases numbered 6, after V lost 6 bases and J lost 2 bases.

V gene TRBV6-1 combines with J gene TRBJ1-2, with D perhaps TRBD1 (6 bases). CDR1 is MNHNS and CDR2 is SASEGT in the germline V gene. This CDR3 is built from 13 residues. The CDR3 region is CAGKQGMNYGYTF. The CDR3 DNA is TGTGCGGGGAAACAGGGTATGAACTATGGCTACACCTTC.